This is a list of T cell receptor beta chains from one sample in a study of shared clonotypes between healthy human individuals. Assay: immunoSEQ multiplex PCR; the TCRdb copy retains only in-frame clones and omits some. The sample lists fewer than 3 million clones, about nine tenths seen once, with roughly 0.34% in the top ten. The sequenced sample was naive CD4+ T cells from PBMCs. These receptors all stem from a man between 18 and 29 years old in good health. Some clones in this sample may be carry-over from other donors' samples. Both conserved end residues are part of each CDR3. A D gene is named only where the DNA matches it firmly. Part of the rows lack a size; the others show once, few, many or a class for expanded clones.

v_gene: TRBV18; abundance: once; j_gene: TRBJ1-4; d_gene: NA; CDR3nt: TGTGCCAGCTCAGTCGGCAGGGTGGATGAAAAACTGTTTTTT; CDR3aa: CASSVGRVDEKLFF
v_gene: TRBV28; abundance: NA; j_gene: TRBJ2-7; d_gene: TRBD2; CDR3nt: TGTGCCAGCAGCCTACTAGCGGGAAACCCCTCAAACTCCTACGAGCAGTACTTC; CDR3aa: CASSLLAGNPSNSYEQYF
v_gene: TRBV18; abundance: NA; j_gene: TRBJ2-7; d_gene: TRBD1; CDR3nt: TGTGCCAGCTCACCCACGTATGTAGGGACAGGGCTAAACTACGAGCAGTACTTC; CDR3aa: CASSPTYVGTGLNYEQYF
v_gene: TRBV27; abundance: NA; j_gene: TRBJ2-1; d_gene: NA; CDR3nt: TGTGCCAGCCACTCGCGGGGGCACCAGTTCTTC; CDR3aa: CASHSRGHQFF
v_gene: TRBV4-3; abundance: NA; j_gene: TRBJ2-1; d_gene: TRBD2; CDR3nt: TGCGCCAGCAGCCAAGAATTAAGACGGACCGCGGGGGATGAGCAGTTCTTC; CDR3aa: CASSQELRRTAGDEQFF
v_gene: TRBV29-1; abundance: NA; j_gene: TRBJ1-6; d_gene: NA; CDR3nt: TGCAGCGTTGAAGAAGGGGTAACCCTCCACTTT; CDR3aa: CSVEEGVTLHF
v_gene: TRBV14; abundance: NA; j_gene: TRBJ1-4; d_gene: NA; CDR3nt: TGTGCCAGCAGCCGACGAGCTGGGGCAGGAGAAAAACTGTTTTTT; CDR3aa: CASSRRAGAGEKLFF
v_gene: TRBV7-3; abundance: NA; j_gene: TRBJ2-7; d_gene: TRBD2; CDR3nt: TGTGCCAGCAGCTTAGTGGGTAGCGGGAGCTCCTACGAGCAGTACTTC; CDR3aa: CASSLVGSGSSYEQYF
v_gene: TRBV7-3; abundance: NA; j_gene: TRBJ1-1; d_gene: NA; CDR3nt: TGTGCCAGCAGCCCCACGTCCGGTGCGGACACTGAAGCTTTCTTT; CDR3aa: CASSPTSGADTEAFF
v_gene: TRBV5-1; abundance: NA; j_gene: TRBJ1-2; d_gene: TRBD1; CDR3nt: TGCGCCAGCAGCGATGAAGACAGGGGGCCGGGGGGCTACACCTTC; CDR3aa: CASSDEDRGPGGYTF
v_gene: TRBV18; abundance: NA; j_gene: TRBJ2-2; d_gene: NA; CDR3nt: TGTGCCAGCTCCAACACCGGGGAGCTGTTTTTT; CDR3aa: CASSNTGELFF
v_gene: TRBV7-6; abundance: once; j_gene: TRBJ2-7; d_gene: NA; CDR3nt: TGTGCCAGCAGCACGGGACAAACCTACGAGCAGTACTTC; CDR3aa: CASSTGQTYEQYF
v_gene: TRBV25-1; abundance: NA; j_gene: TRBJ2-1; d_gene: TRBD2; CDR3nt: TGTGCCAGCAGTGACGCGGGAGGGTGGTATGAGCAGTTCTTC; CDR3aa: CASSDAGGWYEQFF
v_gene: TRBV5-6; abundance: once; j_gene: TRBJ2-7; d_gene: NA; CDR3nt: TGTGCCAGCAGCTTGGCCGGGGTCGGCGAGCAGTACTTC; CDR3aa: CASSLAGVGEQYF
v_gene: TRBV27; abundance: NA; j_gene: TRBJ2-1; d_gene: TRBD2; CDR3nt: TGTGCCAGCAGTGCTCCGGGACTAGCGGTTTACAATGAGCAGTTCTTC; CDR3aa: CASSAPGLAVYNEQFF
v_gene: TRBV5-1; abundance: NA; j_gene: TRBJ2-2; d_gene: NA; CDR3nt: TGCGCCGACCAGGCAGGGGATACCGGGGAGCTGTTTTTT; CDR3aa: CADQAGDTGELFF
v_gene: TRBV18; abundance: NA; j_gene: TRBJ1-2; d_gene: NA; CDR3nt: TGTGCCAGCTCACGGGCCCGCGGAGACTATGGCTACACCTTC; CDR3aa: CASSRARGDYGYTF
v_gene: TRBV28; abundance: NA; j_gene: TRBJ1-1; d_gene: TRBD1; CDR3nt: TGTGCCAGCAGTCCCCGGACAGGGGGGAACGCTGAAGCTTTCTTT; CDR3aa: CASSPRTGGNAEAFF
v_gene: TRBV5-6; abundance: NA; j_gene: TRBJ2-5; d_gene: NA; CDR3nt: TGTGCCAGCAGCTTTATCAGGGTCCAAGAGACCCAGTACTTC; CDR3aa: CASSFIRVQETQYF
v_gene: TRBV29-1; abundance: NA; j_gene: TRBJ2-1; d_gene: TRBD1; CDR3nt: TGCAGCGCAACGGGGACAGGAGTGTCAAATGAGCAGTTCTTC; CDR3aa: CSATGTGVSNEQFF
v_gene: TRBV5-1; abundance: once; j_gene: TRBJ1-1; d_gene: NA; CDR3nt: TGCGCCAGCAGCTCCCCCGGGGGGTCTGAAGCTTTCTTT; CDR3aa: CASSSPGGSEAFF
v_gene: TRBV19; abundance: NA; j_gene: TRBJ1-2; d_gene: NA; CDR3nt: TGTGCCAGTCGCCCCACTAGGGATTACTATGGCTACACCTTC; CDR3aa: CASRPTRDYYGYTF
v_gene: TRBV6-1; abundance: NA; j_gene: TRBJ2-3; d_gene: TRBD2; CDR3nt: TGTGCCAGCCGAGGACTAGCCGCAGATACGCAGTATTTT; CDR3aa: CASRGLAADTQYF
v_gene: TRBV2; abundance: NA; j_gene: TRBJ2-6; d_gene: NA; CDR3nt: TGTGCCAGCACTTTGCGCCCGGGTGGGGCCAACGTCCTGACTTTC; CDR3aa: CASTLRPGGANVLTF
v_gene: TRBV18; abundance: NA; j_gene: TRBJ2-2; d_gene: TRBD2; CDR3nt: TGTGCCAGCTCACCACCCGGGCTAGCGGCATACACCGGGGAGCTGTTTTTT; CDR3aa: CASSPPGLAAYTGELFF
v_gene: TRBV29-1; abundance: NA; j_gene: TRBJ2-7; d_gene: NA; CDR3nt: TGCAGCGTTGAGCGGGTGGGGACCTACGAGCAGTACTTC; CDR3aa: CSVERVGTYEQYF
v_gene: TRBV7-2; abundance: NA; j_gene: TRBJ2-4; d_gene: NA; CDR3nt: TGTGCCAGCAGACTTAACCTAGCCAAAAACATTCAGTACTTC; CDR3aa: CASRLNLAKNIQYF
v_gene: TRBV5-1; abundance: NA; j_gene: TRBJ2-7; d_gene: TRBD1; CDR3nt: TGCGCCAGCAGCTTGGGGGCAGGGGGCCGGAACGAGCAGTACTTC; CDR3aa: CASSLGAGGRNEQYF
v_gene: TRBV9; abundance: NA; j_gene: TRBJ1-2; d_gene: TRBD1; CDR3nt: TGTGCCAGCAGCGCTGGGACAGGTCGGTCTAACTATGGCTACACCTTC; CDR3aa: CASSAGTGRSNYGYTF